What follows is one T cell receptor beta chain and its context. What it binds is unknown. The data belong to a study of breast tumors, draining lymph nodes, adjacent tissues. Study-wide points: Tumor and nontumor repertoires were significantly more similar in luminal-like than in basal-like breast cancer. Tumor repertoires ranked between lymph nodes and nontumor tissue in diversity, with V and J gene preferences. Data fit most tumor T cells coming from lymph node, expanding in tumor.

Each CDR3 protein gets one entry after TCRdb re-called the multiplex PCR reads with MiXCR. The sample lists some 130,000 distinct CDR3 sequences, approximately 20% occurring once. Germline V CDR1 and CDR2: MNHEY, SMNVEV (reference sequence). The ends were cut back, 2 bases at V and 5 bases at J, with 15 bases in the middle. This CDR3 is built from 15 residues. Axillary draining lymph nodes of breast cancer patients supplied the node samples. The sequenced material came from axillary lymph node tissue. J is TRBJ2-5 and V is TRBV27, with D maybe TRBD2 (7 bases). This sequence was found in a female donor with breast cancer. Some clones in this sample may be carry-over from other donors' samples. The CDR3 sequence: CASSLGRGGLETQYF. The CDR3 DNA reads as TGTGCCAGCAGTTTAGGGAGGGGGGGTCTGGAGACCCAGTACTTC.